This TCR beta chain was captured by sequencing in a study of blood T cell repertoires in COVID-19. Study-level background: Sources were T cells, B-cell-depleted T cells, or PBMCs; the material itself was cDNA or gDNA.

The CDR3 runs to 15 residues. In germline, CDR1 is SGHVS, CDR2 FNYEAQ. The V end was cut by 4 bases, the J end by 5 bases, with 16 bases between. Clones were read by immunoSEQ multiplex PCR, and TCRdb kept only the in-frame ones, dropping some. This sample has approximately 160,000 clones, with 90% to 95% found just once. The sequenced sample consisted of peripheral blood. The chain links TRBV7-6 to TRBJ2-3; D not certain. The source of this sequence is a man between 50 and 59 years old with acute or convalescent COVID-19. Here the CDR3 DNA reads TGTGCCAGCAGCTCCAGTGGGCTTCTGCTAGATACGCAGTATTTT. The encoded protein is CASSSSGLLLDTQYF. Full variable domain (missing parts from reference TRBV7-6 and TRBJ2-3): GAGVSQSPRYKVTKRGQDVALRCDPISGHVSLYWYRQALGQGPEFLTYFNYEAQQDKSGLPNDRFSAERPEGSISTLTIQRTEQRDSAMYRCASSSSGLLLDTQYFGPGTRLTVL.